The table lists the clone carrying this TCR beta chain with a few counts. Its antigen is not known. V lost 8 bases to trimming and J lost 0 bases, with 8 bases between them. Germline CDR1 MNHEY, CDR2 SMNVEV (reference sequence). The CDR3 totals 13 residues. The record originates from a study of CD8 T cells in Susac syndrome. Study in general: Sequenced Susac syndrome patients included five or six with active disease and under 10 who were in remission. When blood was drawn, the patients with Susac syndrome were therapy-naive, on corticosteroids, or on intravenous immunoglobulin alone. Study-wide results and caveats: By the study's own acknowledgment, its TCR sequencing and HLA analysis included relatively few individuals.

Random hexamers primed reverse transcription of about 0.5 to 1 ug RNA. With immunoSEQ multiplex PCR, TCR beta CDR3 was amplified across 54 Vbeta and 13 Jbeta. TCRdb analysed the immunoSEQ multiplex PCR reads with MiXCR anew, one entry per CDR3 protein. Seen here are 80,000 to 95,000 distinct CDR3 sequences, 94% observed once, and the top ten hold approximately 1%. The TCR comes from a human donor with Susac syndrome. Sequenced sample: CD8+ T cells from PBMCs. The chain employs TRBV27 and TRBJ1-5; D is uncertain. For the CDR3, the DNA is TGTGCCAGCGGTAGCCCTAGCAATCAGCCCCAGCATTTT. Its protein is CASGSPSNQPQHF.